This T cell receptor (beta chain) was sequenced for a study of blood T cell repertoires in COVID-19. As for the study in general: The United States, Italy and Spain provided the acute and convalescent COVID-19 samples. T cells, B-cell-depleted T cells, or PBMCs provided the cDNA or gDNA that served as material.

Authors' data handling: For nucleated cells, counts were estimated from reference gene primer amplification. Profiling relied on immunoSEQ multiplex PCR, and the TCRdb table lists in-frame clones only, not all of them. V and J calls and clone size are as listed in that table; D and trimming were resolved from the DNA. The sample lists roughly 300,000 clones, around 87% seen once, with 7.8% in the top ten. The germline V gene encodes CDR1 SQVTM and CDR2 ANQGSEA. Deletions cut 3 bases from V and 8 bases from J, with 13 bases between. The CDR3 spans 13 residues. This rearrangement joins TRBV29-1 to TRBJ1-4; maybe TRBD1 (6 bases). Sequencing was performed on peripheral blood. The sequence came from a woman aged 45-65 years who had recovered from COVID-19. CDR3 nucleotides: TGCAGCGTTGAGCGGGGGCAAGGGGAAAAACTGTTTTTT. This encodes CSVERGQGEKLFF.